This T cell receptor (beta chain) is drawn from a study of blood T cell repertoires in COVID-19. Study-level background: Researchers got acute and convalescent COVID-19 samples from the United States, Italy and Spain. PBMCs, B-cell-depleted T cells, or T cells provided the cDNA or gDNA that made up the material.

In the original analysis: The authors estimated nucleated cell counts from reference gene primer amplification. Assay used: immunoSEQ multiplex PCR; TCRdb lists only in-frame clones, some missing. The DNA was the basis for D and trimming; V, J and clone size are from that table. The sample holds more than 80,000 clones, roughly 88% seen once. The clonotype comes from a human donor with active COVID-19. The donor label of this sample is uncertain. Material for sequencing was peripheral blood.

The CDR3 coding sequence is TGTGCCTCCCACCCGGGACATAAGAACACTGAAGCTTTCTTT. Translated: CASHPGHKNTEAFF. This chain connects TRBV6-5 to TRBJ1-1, with a weak D call TRBD1 (6 bases). The ends were cut back, 11 bases at V and 1 base at J, with 17 bases in the middle. The CDR3 consists of 14 residues. Looked up from germline, CDR1 is MNHEY and CDR2 is SVGAGI.